The 12 T cell receptor beta chains given below trace back to one sample, sequenced in a study of post-analysis software for immune sequencing data. Antigens of these TCRs are unknown. Unique-molecular-identifier-tagged TCR beta cDNA libraries were used. In TCRdb, the PCR reads were re-called with MiXCR into one record per CDR3 protein. Here the sample spans fewer than 700,000 distinct CDR3 sequences, roughly 40% being singletons. Broader study findings: When patients were compared with controls, roughly five TRBV segments were more frequent, TRBV5-6, TRBV5-1 and TRBV20-1 among them.

The sequenced sample consisted of blood. All receptors derive from a girl under 18 with multiple sclerosis.

The rearrangement links TRBV12-3 or TRBV12-4 to TRBJ2-1, with D perhaps matching TRBD2 (5 bases). Gene TRBJ2-7 matches the end of the DNA better, so the J call may be wrong. CDR3 size: 16 residues. The CDR3 reads CASSPRTLLSYNEQYF. The CDR3 nucleotides are TGTGCCAGCAGCCCTAGGACTCTTCTTTCCTACAATGAGCAGTACTTC.

This clonotype was detected once. V gene TRBV7-2 combines with J gene TRBJ1-1; 10 bases are a match to TRBD1. CDR1 SGHTA and CDR2 FQGNSA come from the germline V gene. V lost 3 bases and J lost 5; bases outside the gene matches: 3. The CDR3 has 14 amino acids. In DNA form, the CDR3 reads TGTGCCAGCAGCTTTCCGGGACAGGGGACTGAAGCTTTCTTT. This encodes CASSFPGQGTEAFF. Full variable domain (rest looked up from reference TRBV7-2 and TRBJ1-1): GAGVSQSPSNKVTEKGKDVELRCDPISGHTALYWYRQSLGQGLEFLIYFQGNSAPDKSGLPSDRFSAERTGGSVSTLTIQRTQQEDSAVYLCASSFPGQGTEAFFGQGTRLTVV.

A few counts support this clonotype. This rearrangement joins TRBV5-1 to TRBJ2-6; D not certain. Per the germline V gene, CDR1 is SGHRS and CDR2 is YFSETQ. The CDR3 has 15 amino acids. Trimming took off 4 bases at V and 0 bases at J, with 8 bases between the two ends. The CDR3 reads CASSPLASGANVLTF. CDR3 bases: TGCGCCAGCAGCCCCCTGGCCTCTGGGGCCAACGTCCTGACTTTC.

This clonotype was counted a few times. The V call is TRBV12-3 or TRBV12-4, the J call TRBJ1-2, with D tentatively TRBD1 (5 bases). This CDR3 contains 15 residues. Trimming left V 7 bases short and J 6 bases short, with 21 bases between. CDR3 residues: CASNFRGVGVDGYTF. As DNA, the CDR3 is TGTGCCAGCAACTTCCGAGGCGTAGGGGTGGATGGCTACACCTTC.

This sequence joins TRBV20-1 and TRBJ2-1; 9 nucleotides match TRBD2. Germline CDR1 and CDR2: DFQATT and SNEGSKA (reference sequence). J gave up 7 bases and V 5 bases, and 15 bases lay outside the gene matches. CDR3 length equals 16 residues. The CDR3 DNA sequence: TGCAGTGCTCCTTCGGTGCGGGAGGGCCCCGTAAATGAGCAGTTCTTC. It specifies CSAPSVREGPVNEQFF.

This chain links TRBV4-1 with TRBJ2-5; D not resolved. The J call is doubtful: the DNA matches TRBJ2-7 better. From germline, CDR1 is MGHRA and CDR2 YSYEKL. The CDR3 runs to 14 residues. The CDR3 coding sequence is TGCGCCAGCAGCCACTTGGACGCCGACTACGAGCAGTACTTC. This codes for CASSHLDADYEQYF.

The chain uses TRBV12-3 or TRBV12-4 and TRBJ2-6; tentatively, D is TRBD1 (5 bases). This CDR3 has 21 residues. Trimming stripped 7 bases from V and 2 bases from J, with 30 bases between. CDR3 loop: CASTTTSWGRSLKAGANVLTF. The CDR3 nucleotides read TGTGCCAGCACTACGACCTCCTGGGGCCGCTCCCTTAAGGCTGGGGCCAACGTCCTGACTTTC.

This clonotype appeared a few times. The gene calls are TRBV6-6 and TRBJ2-7; TRBD2 matches at 8 bases. The V gene end was trimmed by 5 bases and the J gene end by 0 bases; junction bases not matched to a gene: 3. The CDR3 is 14 amino acids. Germline V gene data show CDR1 as MNHNY and CDR2 as SVGAGI (reference sequence). The CDR3, as DNA: TGTGCCAGCAGTCTGCGGGGGGCCTCCTACGAGCAGTACTTC. It is translated as CASSLRGASYEQYF.

A remark on this clonotype: Since a much larger clone is just one base distant, this may be a read error. This chain joins TRBV12-3 or TRBV12-4 and TRBJ2-1, with D perhaps TRBD2 (5 bases). This CDR3 contains 12 residues. The CDR3 DNA reads TGTACCAGCAGTTCGGGCGGGAATGAGCAGTTCTTC. Protein sequence: CTSSSGGNEQFF.

The chain joins TRBV11-3 to TRBJ2-7; D is unresolved. CDR1 is SGHNT, CDR2 YENEEA, per germline. The length of the CDR3 is 13 residues. The V end was cut by 3 bases, the J end by 6 bases, with 12 bases between. The CDR3 DNA is TGTGCCAGCAGCTTCCCAGGAAGTCCCGAGCAGTACTTC. This codes for CASSFPGSPEQYF.

This clonotype was found many times. The chain couples TRBV25-1 to TRBJ2-7, with 8 nucleotides matching TRBD1. Germline V lookup: CDR1 MGHDK, CDR2 SYGVNS. The V and J ends lost 4 bases and 2 bases, in that order; junction bases with no gene match: 4. There are 14 residues in the CDR3. This chain's CDR3 is CASSVETGAYEQYF. The CDR3 DNA reads TGTGCCAGCAGTGTTGAGACAGGGGCCTACGAGCAGTACTTC.

This rearrangement joins TRBV12-3 or TRBV12-4 to TRBJ2-7, with unresolved D. This CDR3 is 14 amino acids long. V was cut by 6 bases and J by 6 bases, with 18 bases left in between. CDR3 sequence reads: CASSPAVEDGEQYF. The CDR3 nucleotides are TGTGCCAGCAGCCCTGCTGTGGAAGACGGCGAGCAGTACTTC.